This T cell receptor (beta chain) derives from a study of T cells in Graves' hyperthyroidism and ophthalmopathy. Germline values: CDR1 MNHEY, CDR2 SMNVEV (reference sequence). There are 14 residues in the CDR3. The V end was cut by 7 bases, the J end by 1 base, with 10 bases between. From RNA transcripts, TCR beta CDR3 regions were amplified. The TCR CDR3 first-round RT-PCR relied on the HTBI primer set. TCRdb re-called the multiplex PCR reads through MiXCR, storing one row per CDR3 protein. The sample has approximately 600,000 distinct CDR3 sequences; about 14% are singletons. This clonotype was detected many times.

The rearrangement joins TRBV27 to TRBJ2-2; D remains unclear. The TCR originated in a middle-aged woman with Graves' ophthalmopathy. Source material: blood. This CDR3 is CASNPTGNTGELFF. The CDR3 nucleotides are TGTGCCAGCAACCCGACGGGGAACACCGGGGAGCTGTTTTTT.